The clone carrying this T cell receptor beta chain was observed a few times. Its target is unknown. The sample is drawn from a study of beta chain features in type 1 diabetes. General study findings and limits: Cells carrying high TCR expression could end up over-represented when cDNA is sequenced.

The whole isolated RNA underwent reverse transcription, so sequencing captured expressed TCRB transcripts. Sequencing used immunoSEQ multiplex PCR; TCRdb keeps in-frame clones, though not all of them. This table holds some 900,000 clones, around a sixth found once. The receptor's source is a woman younger than 30 in good health. Specimen: naive CD4+ T cells from blood.

CDR3 region: CASSVGWSGGGTDTQYF. DNA of the CDR3: TGTGCCAGCAGCGTAGGATGGTCGGGTGGTGGCACAGATACGCAGTATTTT. The chain is built from TRBV9 and TRBJ2-3; D call uncertain. Germline CDR1 SGDLS, CDR2 YYNGEE. The V end lost 0 bases, the J end lost 1 base, and 15 bases lay between the germline ends. The length of the CDR3 is 17 residues.